The source of this T cell receptor (beta chain) is a study of blood T cells in healthy people across ages. A second PCR, run for roughly 7 to 11 cycles, used a sample-barcoded 5' primer plus a J-beta primer mix. One entry per CDR3 protein results from TCRdb running MiXCR on the 5' RACE reads. The data show over a million distinct CDR3 sequences, over 35% seen once. The draw of peripheral blood yielded ten milliliters from each donor. Regarding this clonotype: Its antigen is not known.

Trimming removed 7 bases at V and 3 bases at J, with 18 bases between. Germline loops: CDR1 SGDLS, CDR2 YYNGEE. The CDR3 has 15 residues. Findings and limits, study-wide: The long-lived group displayed more naive CD4+ cells, plus higher diversity, than the aged donors did. Donor CMV status was unknown, possibly confounding expanded clonotype changes. There was a strong correlation between TCR beta diversity and naive T cell percentage.

The sequence came from a woman aged 60-70 years in good health. The sequenced sample consisted of blood. The chain is built from TRBV9 and TRBJ2-3; D may be TRBD2 (6 bases). CDR3 in amino acids: CASGPLAGWTDTQYF. In DNA, the CDR3 is TGTGCCAGCGGCCCGTTGGCGGGATGGACAGATACGCAGTATTTT.